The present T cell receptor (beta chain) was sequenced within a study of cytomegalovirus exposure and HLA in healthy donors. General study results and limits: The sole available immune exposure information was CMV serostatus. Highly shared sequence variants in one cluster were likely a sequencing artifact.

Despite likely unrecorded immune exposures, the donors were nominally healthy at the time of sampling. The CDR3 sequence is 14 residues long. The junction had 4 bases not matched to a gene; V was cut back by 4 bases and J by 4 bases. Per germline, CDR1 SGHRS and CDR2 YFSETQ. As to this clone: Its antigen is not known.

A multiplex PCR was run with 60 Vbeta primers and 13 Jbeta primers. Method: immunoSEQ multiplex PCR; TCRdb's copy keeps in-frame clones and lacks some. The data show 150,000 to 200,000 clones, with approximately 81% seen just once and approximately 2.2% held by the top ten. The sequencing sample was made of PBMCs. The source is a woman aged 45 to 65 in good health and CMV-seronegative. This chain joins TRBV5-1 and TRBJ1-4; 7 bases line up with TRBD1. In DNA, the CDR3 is TGCGCCAGCAGCCAGAACAGGGGTAATGAAAAACTGTTTTTT. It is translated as CASSQNRGNEKLFF. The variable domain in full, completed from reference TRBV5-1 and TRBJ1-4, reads KAGVTQTPRYLIKTRGQQVTLSCSPISGHRSVSWYQQTPGQGLQFLFEYFSETQRNKGNFPGRFSGRQFSNSRSEMNVSTLELGDSALYLCASSQNRGNEKLFFGSGTQLSVL.